A single sample is the source of the 28 T cell receptor beta chains below, sequenced in a study of beta chain features in type 1 diabetes. The study, taken as a whole, reports: The study found moderately but significantly shorter TCRB CDR3s in all four CD4+ subsets of Type 1 diabetes patients.

Every isolated RNA sample was fully reverse transcribed, so sequencing captured expressed TCRB transcripts. The repertoire was sequenced with immunoSEQ multiplex PCR; TCRdb's copy has only in-frame clones and lacks some. The data show some 190,000 clones, approximately 8% seen once. These receptors' antigens are unknown. Sequencing input: central memory CD4+ T cells from blood. The receptor set was obtained from a man in his late teens or twenties with type 1 diabetes.

This sequence joins TRBV9 and TRBJ2-3; D is unclear. V was clipped by 0 bases and J by 3 bases, with 20 bases between them. Germline lookup yields CDR1 SGDLS and CDR2 YYNGEE. This CDR3 has 18 amino acids. The CDR3 here is CASSVASVLLDSTDTQYF. The CDR3 DNA follows: TGTGCCAGCAGCGTAGCTTCAGTGCTGCTAGATTCGACAGATACGCAGTATTTT. The full variable domain, completed using reference TRBV9 and TRBJ2-3, is DSGVTQTPKHLITATGQRVTLRCSPRSGDLSVYWYQQSLDQGLQFLIQYYNGEERAKGNILERFSAQQFPDLHSELNLSSLELGDSALYFCASSVASVLLDSTDTQYFGPGTRLTVL.

In its sample, this clone was seen a few times. This rearrangement joins TRBV19 to TRBJ2-1; tentatively, D is TRBD2 (6 bases). Trimming removed 5 bases from V and 13 bases from J, with 18 bases in between. CDR1 LNHDA and CDR2 SQIVND come from the germline V gene (reference sequence). The CDR3 is made up of 13 amino acids. CDR3 DNA sequence: TGTGCCAGTAGTTCCTCCGGGACTCGTCCACAGTTCTTC. This translates into CASSSSGTRPQFF.

The rearrangement links TRBV5-6 to TRBJ2-7; D is perhaps TRBD2 (5 bases). Trimming shortened V by 4 bases and J by 2 bases, and 13 bases separated the two germline ends. The CDR3 extends over 14 amino acids. Germline V gives CDR1 SGHDT, CDR2 YYEEEE. The CDR3 nucleotides read TGTGCCAGCAGCCTCCCCGGAGGTACCTACGAGCAGTACTTC. The encoded protein is CASSLPGGTYEQYF.

This clone was picked up a small number of times. V and J are TRBV14 and TRBJ2-5, with TRBD2 as a possible D gene (5 bases). The germline CDR1 and CDR2 sequences are SGHDN and FVKESK. The length of the CDR3 is 13 residues. The V end was cut by 6 bases, the J end by 5 bases, with 13 bases between. CDR3 nucleotide sequence: TGTGCCAGCAGAAGAGGGCAGAGGGAGACCCAGTACTTC. Translated, it gives CASRRGQRETQYF.

This clone was seen many times. The chain has TRBV28 and TRBJ2-3; 8 bases are shared with TRBD2. Trimming cost V 3 bases and J 4 bases; bases outside gene matches: 3. Germline assignment: CDR1 MDHEN and CDR2 SYDVKM. CDR3 length equals 14 residues. Here the CDR3 DNA reads TGTGCCAGCAGTTTTGGACTAGCCGCAGATACGCAGTATTTT. Translated: CASSFGLAADTQYF.

The table lists this clone with a few counts. The chain has TRBV2 and TRBJ1-2; 8 bases fit TRBD1. Germline V gene lookup returns CDR1 SNHLY and CDR2 FYNNEI. This CDR3 spans 14 amino acids. With 4 bases clipped from V and 4 bases from J, the junction kept 5 bases outside the gene matches. CDR3 sequence (DNA): TGTGCCAGCAGTGCTCAGGGGGCGCGCTATGGCTACACCTTC. Its protein product is CASSAQGARYGYTF.

The V gene is TRBV6-5, the J gene TRBJ1-5, with D perhaps matching TRBD1 (5 bases). The germline V and J ends were trimmed by 8 bases and 7 bases, with 12 bases remaining between them. Germline V gene data show CDR1 as MNHEY and CDR2 as SVGAGI. The CDR3 extends over 12 amino acids. CDR3 amino acids: CASRRRGQPQHF. CDR3 in DNA: TGTGCCAGCCGTCGACGGGGGCAGCCCCAGCATTTT.

This clone turned up a few times. V is TRBV19 and J is TRBJ2-7, with 7 positions matching TRBD1. This CDR3 contains 13 residues. The germline CDR1 and CDR2 sequences are LNHDA and SQIVND (reference sequence). V shed 6 bases, J shed 4 bases, and the junction held 6 bases outside the gene matches. Here the CDR3 DNA reads TGTGCCAGTAGGGCGACAGGGTTGTACGAGCAGTACTTC. Translated, it gives CASRATGLYEQYF.

V and J are TRBV10-3 and TRBJ2-7, with TRBD1 identical over 9 bases. This CDR3 region has 14 residues. J gave up 4 bases and V 6 bases, and 7 bases lay outside the gene matches. The germline gives CDR1 ENHRY, CDR2 SYGVKD. CDR3 region: CAIRETGGGYEQYF. The DNA of the CDR3 is TGTGCCATCAGAGAGACAGGGGGTGGATACGAGCAGTACTTC.

The chain combines TRBV20-1 with TRBJ2-1; 7 nucleotides align to TRBD2. V dropped 6 bases and J dropped 10; count of bases not matched to a gene: 6. Germline V CDR1 and CDR2: DFQATT, SNEGSKA (reference sequence). The CDR3 consists of 11 residues. The CDR3 sequence is CSANRDYEQFF. CDR3 nucleotides: TGCAGTGCCAACCGGGACTACGAGCAGTTCTTC.

This chain links TRBV19 with TRBJ2-7; 12 bases match TRBD2. In germline, CDR1 is LNHDA, CDR2 SQIVND (reference sequence). After removal of 4 bases from V and 2 bases from J, the junction contained 3 bases not matched to a gene. The CDR3 length is 15 residues. CDR3: CASSTLAGGTYEQYF. CDR3 nucleotides: TGTGCCAGTAGTACGCTAGCGGGAGGGACCTACGAGCAGTACTTC. The full variable domain, rest sourced from reference TRBV19 and TRBJ2-7, is DGGITQSPKYLFRKEGQNVTLSCEQNLNHDAMYWYRQDPGQGLRLIYYSQIVNDFQKGDIAEGYSVSREKKESFPLTVTSAQKNPTAFYLCASSTLAGGTYEQYFGPGTRLTVT.

The rearrangement joins TRBV7-2 to TRBJ1-2, with D tentatively TRBD1 (6 bases). V was pared by 4 bases and J by 5 bases, with 11 bases between. The CDR3 totals 13 residues. CDR1 is SGHTA, CDR2 FQGNSA, per germline. This chain's CDR3 is CASSSDSGYGYTF. DNA of the CDR3: TGTGCCAGCAGCTCGGACAGTGGTTATGGCTACACCTTC.

J is TRBJ2-5 and V is TRBV13; 7 nucleotides line up with TRBD1. The V gene end was trimmed by 5 bases and the J gene end by 4 bases; junction bases not matched to a gene: 10. Germline V lookup: CDR1 PRHDT, CDR2 FYEKMQ (reference sequence). The CDR3 has 15 residues. The CDR3 protein is CASSTWTGLRETQYF. In DNA, the CDR3 is TGTGCCAGCAGCACATGGACAGGCCTTAGAGAGACCCAGTACTTC.

The chain couples TRBV7-9 to TRBJ2-7, with 9 nucleotides matching TRBD2. Germline CDR1 reads SEHNR; CDR2 reads FQNEAQ (reference sequence). This CDR3 spans 13 amino acids. Germline trimming cut 4 bases from V and 6 bases from J; bases unmatched to any gene: 4. CDR3 in DNA: TGTGCCAGCAGCTCCGCGGGAGGGCGCGAGCAGTACTTC. It translates to CASSSAGGREQYF.

The chain has TRBV29-1 and TRBJ1-2, with D maybe TRBD1 (6 bases). The CDR3 length is 14 residues. Deletions cut 2 bases from V and 2 bases from J, with 12 bases between. Germline V gives CDR1 SQVTM, CDR2 ANQGSEA. CDR3 residues: CSVERDNSNYGYTF. The CDR3, as DNA: TGCAGCGTTGAAAGGGACAACTCCAACTATGGCTACACCTTC.

This chain joins TRBV28 and TRBJ2-2; perhaps TRBD1 as D (6 bases). The CDR3 is made up of 16 amino acids. Germline assignment: CDR1 MDHEN and CDR2 SYDVKM. The ends were cut back, 3 bases at V and 9 bases at J, with 20 bases in the middle. The CDR3 DNA is TGTGCCAGCAGTTTCGGGCAGGGGCCGCCTCCCAGGGAGCTGTTTTTT. Amino acid sequence: CASSFGQGPPPRELFF.

The chain links TRBV18 to TRBJ1-4; TRBD1 matches 7 bases. The junction had 10 bases not matched to a gene; V was cut back by 4 bases and J by 8 bases. Germline CDR1 is KGHSH and CDR2 is LQKENI. This CDR3 is 15 amino acids long. This CDR3 reads CASSLFGQVGEKLFF. The CDR3, as DNA: TGTGCCAGCTCACTCTTTGGACAGGTTGGGGAAAAACTGTTTTTT.

This clone has more than one count but fewer than ten. V is TRBV5-1 and J is TRBJ1-6, with TRBD1 identical over 8 bases. Per the germline V gene, CDR1 is SGHRS and CDR2 is YFSETQ. Trimming cost V 3 bases and J 14 bases; bases outside gene matches: 10. This CDR3 has 14 residues. In DNA, the CDR3 is TGCGCCAGCAGCTCTCGGACAGGGTCTGTGTCCCTCCACTTT. Its translation is CASSSRTGSVSLHF.

This clone was recorded a few times. This chain links TRBV30 with TRBJ2-5; weak D call: TRBD2 (6 bases). The ends were cut back, 0 bases at V and 0 bases at J, with 11 bases in the middle. The CDR3 extends over 15 amino acids. CDR1 and CDR2 (germline): GTSNPN, SVGIG (reference sequence). CDR3 in DNA: TGTGCCTGGAGTGTAGCCCGGGACTACCAAGAGACCCAGTACTTC. Amino acid sequence: CAWSVARDYQETQYF.

This clone turned up a few times. The chain couples TRBV7-7 to TRBJ2-5; 14 nucleotides line up with TRBD2. J gave up 8 bases and V 7 bases, and 6 bases lay outside the gene matches. This CDR3 comprises 14 residues. In germline, CDR1 is SSHAT, CDR2 FNYEAQ (reference sequence). CDR3 residues: CASTGTSGSITQYF. Here the CDR3 DNA reads TGTGCCAGCACCGGGACTAGCGGGAGTATTACCCAGTACTTC.

The chain carries TRBV5-1 and TRBJ2-3; 10 bases are shared with TRBD2. CDR3 size: 17 residues. J gave up 0 bases and V 4 bases, and 8 bases lay outside the gene matches. The germline CDR1 and CDR2 sequences are SGHRS and YFSETQ. The CDR3 region is CASSPLGLAVSTDTQYF. CDR3 DNA sequence: TGCGCCAGCAGCCCGCTAGGACTAGCGGTTAGCACAGATACGCAGTATTTT.

In DNA form, the CDR3 reads TGTGCCAGCAGTGAAGGGAGGGGAACTGAAGCTTTCTTT. This codes for CASSEGRGTEAFF. The chain recombines TRBV6-1 with TRBJ1-1, with a tentative D call TRBD1 (5 bases). This CDR3 contains 13 residues. Trimming stripped 1 base from V and 5 bases from J, with 8 bases between. In germline, CDR1 is MNHNS, CDR2 SASEGT.

This chain uses TRBV5-1 with TRBJ2-3; TRBD2 matches at 7 bases. Germline CDR1 SGHRS, CDR2 YFSETQ. The junction had 6 bases not matched to a gene; V was cut back by 0 bases and J by 2 bases. This CDR3 spans 16 amino acids. CDR3 DNA sequence: TGCGCCAGCAGCTTGGGTCCGGGAGGAGCCACAGATACGCAGTATTTT. This sequence encodes CASSLGPGGATDTQYF.

The sample holds a few counts of this clone. This chain links TRBV7-8 with TRBJ2-1; possibly TRBD2 for D (5 bases). The CDR3 spans 15 residues. CDR1 and CDR2 (germline): SGHVS, FQNEAQ. The V and J ends lost 0 bases and 5 bases respectively, with 11 bases between them. The CDR3 region is CASSLAGSGHNEQFF. Here the CDR3 DNA reads TGTGCCAGCAGCTTAGCAGGGAGCGGCCACAATGAGCAGTTCTTC. Together with reference TRBV7-8 and TRBJ2-1, the CDR3 gives the full variable domain: GAGVSQSPRYKVAKRGQDVALRCDPISGHVSLFWYQQALGQGPEFLTYFQNEAQLDKSGLPSDRFFAERPEGSVSTLKIQRTQQEDSAVYLCASSLAGSGHNEQFFGPGTRLTVL.

This clone was counted only a few times. The chain employs TRBV7-2 and TRBJ1-2, with D possibly being TRBD1 (6 bases). V was clipped by 4 bases and J by 8 bases, with 20 bases between them. The length of the CDR3 is 15 residues. Per the germline V gene, CDR1 is SGHTA and CDR2 is FQGNSA. This CDR3 reads CASSSNDYRAGGYTF. CDR3 nucleotide sequence: TGTGCCAGCAGCTCCAACGATTACAGGGCGGGCGGCTACACCTTC.

There are a few counts of this clone. The J gene is TRBJ1-5, the V gene TRBV6-6; TRBD1 might be the D (6 bases). Germline V gene sequence: CDR1 MNHNY, CDR2 SVGAGI (reference sequence). The V end lost 8 bases, the J end lost 5 bases, and 22 bases lay between the germline ends. CDR3 size: 16 residues. DNA for the CDR3: TGTGCCAGCCAAGGGGGGGGCGCCGGGGGCTATCAGCCCCAGCATTTT. It yields the protein CASQGGGAGGYQPQHF.

This clone came up a few times. CDR3 nucleotide sequence: TGTGCCAGCAGCCCCACTAGCGGGGTCCCTAACGAGCAGTACTTC. Translated, it gives CASSPTSGVPNEQYF. The chain is built from TRBV11-2 and TRBJ2-7, with 10 nucleotides matching TRBD2. The CDR3 totals 15 residues. The trim removed 5 bases at V and 5 bases at J, leaving 9 bases unmatched. Germline CDR1 and CDR2: SGHAT and FQNNGV.

This clone turned up a few times. This sequence joins TRBV7-2 and TRBJ2-7; D is uncertain. The CDR3 length is 14 residues. V was shortened by 3 bases and J by 7 bases, with 16 bases between the two germline ends. Germline-derived CDR1 and CDR2 are SGHTA and FQGNSA. The CDR3 here is CASSLAPASREQYF. The DNA of the CDR3 is TGTGCCAGCAGCTTGGCCCCGGCTAGTCGGGAGCAGTACTTC. Full variable domain (outside the CDR3, taken from reference TRBV7-2 and TRBJ2-7): GAGVSQSPSNKVTEKGKDVELRCDPISGHTALYWYRQSLGQGLEFLIYFQGNSAPDKSGLPSDRFSAERTGGSVSTLTIQRTQQEDSAVYLCASSLAPASREQYFGPGTRLTVT.